This paragraph covers one T cell receptor (beta chain) sequence. Its antigen is not known. In the PCR, 60 Vbeta and 13 Jbeta primers were used. Generated by immunoSEQ multiplex PCR, the TCRdb table keeps only in-frame clones and is missing some. The table includes tens of thousands of clones, 82% detected once. The sample comes from a study of cytomegalovirus exposure and HLA in healthy donors. Germline loops: CDR1 SQVTM, CDR2 ANQGSEA. This CDR3 contains 13 residues. V lost 4 bases and J 0 bases, leaving 10 bases between the germline ends. Study conclusions and caveats: CMV antigen specificity of three CMV-associated chains was confirmed in vitro. Sequencing likely produced, as an artifact, a cluster of highly shared sequence variants.

Material: PBMCs. The genes are TRBV29-1 and TRBJ2-7, with D perhaps TRBD1 (6 bases). This sequence originates from a woman aged 18-29 years in good health and CMV-seropositive. CDR3 region: CSVVEDSSYEQYF. The CDR3 DNA is TGCAGCGTTGTAGAGGACAGCTCCTACGAGCAGTACTTC.